The table lists the clone carrying this T cell receptor (delta chain) with a few counts. What it recognizes is unknown. A far larger clone is a single base away, which makes a read error likely. This sample also contains other DNA sequences that code for the same CDR3. Germline CDR1 and CDR2: TSWWSYY and QGS. CDR3 length equals 20 residues. The sample originates from a study of γδ T cells in repeated Plasmodium falciparum infection. Vgamma9/Vdelta2+ and Vdelta2-negative gammadelta T cells were flow-sorted from PBMC for bulk sequencing. TCRdb reapplied CATT to the multiplex PCR reads. The sample has roughly 93,000 delta-chain clones, approximately 0.96% seen once. The study's findings and limits: Donors in Mali lived in a small rural village, largely one ethnic group.

The origin of this receptor is a pool of human donors (malaria-infected and uninfected, not separated). The J gene is TRDJ1, the V gene TRDV1, with 8 nucleotides matching TRDD3. The sample consisted of gamma-delta T cells from blood. The CDR3 protein is CALGELLWGTSLKYTDKLIF. The CDR3 nucleotides read TGTGCTCTTGGGGAGTTACTCTGGGGGACGAGTTTAAAGTACACCGACAAACTCATCTTT.